These 32 T cell receptor beta chains were all obtained from the same sample, sequenced in a study of T cells in Graves' hyperthyroidism and ophthalmopathy. Amplified TCR beta CDR3 regions came from RNA transcripts. HTBI primers were employed in a first-round RT-PCR of the TCR CDR3. TCRdb redid the calling of the multiplex PCR reads with MiXCR, one entry per CDR3 protein. This repertoire shows about 99,000 distinct CDR3 sequences, less than 55% found once; its top ten account for 20% to 30%. Input material: blood. The receptor source for this set is a middle-aged man with Graves' hyperthyroidism.

Many counts were recorded for this clonotype. The V call is TRBV7-2, the J call TRBJ1-4; the D gene is possibly TRBD1 (5 bases). This CDR3 contains 12 residues. The germline V and J ends were trimmed by 5 bases and 11 bases, with 12 bases remaining between them. Germline V lookup: CDR1 SGHTA, CDR2 FQGNSA. CDR3: CASSLPRDKLFF. The CDR3 bases are TGTGCCAGCAGCCTTCCCCGGGACAAACTGTTTTTT.

This clonotype has a count of ten or more. DNA of the CDR3: TGCAGTGCTAAGGTTGCGGGTGGGGGTTACAATGAGCAGTTCTTC. Protein product: CSAKVAGGGYNEQFF. The V call is TRBV20-1, the J call TRBJ2-1; D possibly matches TRBD1 or TRBD2 (5 bases each). The germline V and J ends were trimmed by 4 bases and 4 bases, with 17 bases remaining between them. The CDR3 has 15 amino acids. Germline V gene lookup returns CDR1 DFQATT and CDR2 SNEGSKA (reference sequence).

A few counts support this clonotype. This chain joins TRBV27 and TRBJ1-1; 11 bases fit TRBD1. The CDR3 totals 16 residues. CDR1 is MNHEY, CDR2 SMNVEV, per germline (reference sequence). V lost 5 bases, J lost 5 bases, and 10 bases stayed unmatched. This CDR3 is CASSPRTGGVVTEAFF. DNA for the CDR3: TGTGCCAGCAGTCCGCGGACAGGGGGCGTCGTGACTGAAGCTTTCTTT.

This clonotype was detected many times. The chain uses TRBV12-3 or TRBV12-4 and TRBJ1-1; D not certain. V was trimmed by 5 bases and J by 1 base, leaving 8 bases between them. The CDR3 is 13 residues long. The CDR3 nucleotides are TGTGCCAGCAGTCTCCAGGAGAACACTGAAGCTTTCTTT. Amino acids: CASSLQENTEAFF.

This clonotype was picked up many times. The V gene is TRBV4-1, the J gene TRBJ2-3; 8 bases line up with TRBD2. The CDR3 totals 16 residues. Germline values: CDR1 MGHRA, CDR2 YSYEKL. Trimming cost V 5 bases and J 1 base; bases outside gene matches: 8. The CDR3 region is CASSESAGGRTDTQYF. The DNA for the CDR3 is TGCGCCAGCAGCGAAAGCGCGGGAGGTCGCACAGATACGCAGTATTTT.

This chain connects TRBV4-3 to TRBJ2-2, with a possible D match to TRBD2 (6 bases). The CDR3 runs to 16 residues. V was shortened by 1 base and J by 5 bases, with 14 bases between the two germline ends. Germline lookup yields CDR1 LGHNA and CDR2 YSLEER. The CDR3 spells CASSQGTGTLTGELFF. The CDR3 DNA reads as TGCGCCAGCAGCCAAGGAACCGGGACTCTTACCGGGGAGCTGTTTTTT.

This clonotype was seen a single time. The chain couples TRBV6-4 to TRBJ2-3; 10 bases line up with TRBD2. The germline V gene has CDR1 MRHNA and CDR2 SNTAGT. CDR3 length equals 17 residues. V shed 5 bases, J shed 4 bases, and the junction held 12 bases outside the gene matches. The CDR3 DNA reads TGTGCCAGCAGTTTTGCGCCTAGCGGGAGTCAGGCAGATACGCAGTATTTT. Amino acids: CASSFAPSGSQADTQYF.

The V gene is TRBV10-3, the J gene TRBJ1-1, with 9 bases lining up with TRBD1. V trimming: 9 bases; J trimming: 6 bases; junction bases outside the gene matches: 5. The CDR3 extends over 12 amino acids. Germline CDR1 ENHRY, CDR2 SYGVKD. The CDR3 DNA follows: TGTGCCATGGGGACAGGGAGGGCTGAAGCTTTCTTT. Its protein product is CAMGTGRAEAFF.

Regarding this clonotype: Since no conserved phenylalanine or tryptophan closes the CDR3, a read error is the likely cause. The chain couples TRBV7-6 to TRBJ2-3; no firm D call. This CDR3 has 13 residues. Germline CDR1 is SGHVS and CDR2 is FNYEAQ. The CDR3 bases are TGTGCTAGCAGCTTAGACGACACAGATATGCAGTATTCT. Residues: CASSLDDTDMQYS.

The gene calls are TRBV25-1 and TRBJ2-7; a possible D gene is TRBD1 (5 bases). The CDR3 has 18 amino acids. Germline values: CDR1 MGHDK, CDR2 SYGVNS. The V and J ends lost 1 base and 5 bases respectively, with 24 bases between them. CDR3 loop: CASSELEVSRSGANEQYF. The CDR3 DNA reads TGTGCCAGCAGTGAATTAGAAGTTTCTCGCTCTGGGGCCAACGAGCAGTACTTC.

This clonotype was found many times. Here the CDR3 DNA reads TGTGCCAGCAGCTTAGCACTGGACAGCTCGGACATTCAGTACTTC. It is translated as CASSLALDSSDIQYF. This chain connects TRBV7-9 to TRBJ2-4, with D perhaps matching TRBD1 (6 bases). V lost 0 bases to trimming and J lost 8 bases, with 14 bases between them. CDR1 SEHNR and CDR2 FQNEAQ come from the germline V gene (reference sequence). This CDR3 region has 15 residues.

This clonotype showed up many times. J is TRBJ2-1 and V is TRBV20-1, with D perhaps matching TRBD1 or TRBD2 (5 bases each). There are 16 residues in the CDR3. V was shortened by 4 bases and J by 10 bases, with 26 bases between the two germline ends. Germline CDR1 is DFQATT and CDR2 is SNEGSKA (reference sequence). In DNA form, the CDR3 reads TGCAGTGCTAAGGGACCCGCCGGGCCTAAAAAGGGGGAGCAGTTCTTC. It yields the protein CSAKGPAGPKKGEQFF.

This clonotype was detected many times. The chain uses TRBV20-1 and TRBJ1-2; D may be TRBD1 (5 bases). Germline V gene data show CDR1 as DFQATT and CDR2 as SNEGSKA (reference sequence). The V and J ends lost 0 bases and 8 bases respectively, with 13 bases between them. The length of the CDR3 is 13 residues. The CDR3 loop reads CSARDTRGWGYTF. The DNA for the CDR3 is TGCAGTGCTAGAGATACGAGGGGTTGGGGCTACACCTTC.

The V call is TRBV7-8, the J call TRBJ1-1, with 11 bases aligning to TRBD1. Germline values: CDR1 SGHVS, CDR2 FQNEAQ. Trimming cost V 1 base and J 10 bases; bases outside gene matches: 5. The CDR3 length is 14 residues. CDR3 residues: CASSLVGTGGLAFF. The CDR3 coding sequence is TGTGCCAGCAGCTTAGTGGGGACAGGGGGTTTAGCTTTCTTT.

The chain is built from TRBV20-1 and TRBJ1-4; 8 bases map to TRBD1. V lost 4 bases and J lost 8; bases outside the gene matches: 15. Germline V gene sequence: CDR1 DFQATT, CDR2 SNEGSKA (reference sequence). The CDR3 extends over 16 amino acids. For the CDR3, the DNA is TGCAGTGCTATAGGACAGGGATGGAACACCGGGGAAAAACTGTTTTTT. Its protein is CSAIGQGWNTGEKLFF.

This clonotype occurred many times. The chain is built from TRBV7-9 and TRBJ2-5, with D unresolved. CDR3 length: 13 amino acids. The V and J ends lost 7 bases and 5 bases respectively, with 14 bases between them. Germline V gene sequence: CDR1 SEHNR, CDR2 FQNEAQ (reference sequence). The DNA of the CDR3 is TGTGCCAGCACCGAAATTCCGGCCGAGACCCAGTACTTC. Protein sequence: CASTEIPAETQYF.

The chain is built from TRBV7-6 and TRBJ2-3, with 11 bases matching TRBD2. Unmatched junction bases numbered 5, after V lost 5 bases and J lost 4 bases. The CDR3 has 15 residues. From germline, CDR1 is SGHVS and CDR2 FNYEAQ. The CDR3 reads CASSPTSGVADTQYF. The CDR3 nucleotides read TGTGCCAGCAGCCCGACTAGCGGGGTGGCAGATACGCAGTATTTT.

V and J are TRBV7-8 and TRBJ1-2; no firm D call. Germline CDR1 reads SGHVS; CDR2 reads FQNEAQ. The V end was cut by 5 bases, the J end by 8 bases, with 3 bases between. The CDR3 has 9 amino acids. The CDR3 spells CASSGGYTF. The CDR3 DNA is TGTGCCAGCAGCGGGGGCTACACCTTC.

This clonotype was counted many times. This sequence joins TRBV10-2 and TRBJ2-2; 7 nucleotides agree with TRBD2. Germline V gene lookup returns CDR1 WSHSY and CDR2 SAAADI. After removal of 6 bases from V and 1 base from J, the junction contained 5 bases not matched to a gene. This CDR3 is built from 15 residues. Written as DNA, the CDR3 is TGCGCCAGCAGGGGGGAGGGCATGAACACCGGGGAGCTGTTTTTT. This codes for CASRGEGMNTGELFF.

The V and J genes are TRBV29-1 and TRBJ2-5; D not resolved. The V gene lost 1 base and the J gene lost 5 bases, with 11 bases spanning the gap. Germline V CDR1 and CDR2: SQVTM, ANQGSEA. The CDR3 is made up of 13 amino acids. DNA for the CDR3: TGCAGCGTTGAAGTATACGGTGACGAGACCCAGTACTTC. It is translated as CSVEVYGDETQYF.

Regarding this clonotype: Without the conserved terminal phenylalanine or tryptophan, this CDR3 likely stems from a read error. No DNA is shown, since the ends of the CDR3 on it are uncertain; the CDR3 is the one TCRdb lists. The chain is built from TRBV15 and TRBJ2-5; the table's D call, TRBD1, has no DNA check behind it. Germline CDR1 and CDR2: LNHNV and YYDKDF (reference sequence). Both ends counted, the CDR3 spans 15 residues. This chain's CDR3 is CATSRDRRSGYTFGS.

This clonotype was observed once. The chain uses TRBV7-8 and TRBJ2-7; 7 bases fit TRBD1. The CDR3 contains 15 residues. V dropped 2 bases and J dropped 7; count of bases not matched to a gene: 11. Germline assignment: CDR1 SGHVS and CDR2 FQNEAQ. The CDR3 here is CASSLIGTDSTEQYF. In DNA form, the CDR3 reads TGTGCCAGCAGCTTAATCGGGACAGACTCTACGGAGCAGTACTTC.

This clonotype was found many times. V gene TRBV6-6 combines with J gene TRBJ2-5, with D possibly being TRBD1 (6 bases). The length of the CDR3 is 15 residues. The germline V gene encodes CDR1 MNHNY and CDR2 SVGAGI (reference sequence). V dropped 5 bases and J dropped 3 bases, with 16 bases sitting between them. In DNA form, the CDR3 reads TGTGCCAGCAGTGAACCGGGACAAGGCAAAGAGACCCAGTACTTC. This encodes CASSEPGQGKETQYF.

The chain uses TRBV29-1 and TRBJ2-1; 10 bases map to TRBD2. Unmatched junction bases numbered 3, after V lost 8 bases and J lost 5 bases. The V gene's germline CDR1 is SQVTM and CDR2 ANQGSEA. This CDR3 has 12 residues. CDR3 coding DNA: TGCAGCTTAACTAGCGGGAACAATGAGCAGTTCTTC. Residues: CSLTSGNNEQFF.

This clonotype was counted many times. The J gene is TRBJ1-2, the V gene TRBV5-6; D is perhaps TRBD1 (6 bases). The CDR3 covers 13 residues. V was cut by 3 bases and J by 6 bases, with 12 bases left in between. Germline loops: CDR1 SGHDT, CDR2 YYEEEE. The CDR3 is CASSYRVLDGYTF. The CDR3, as DNA: TGTGCCAGCAGCTACAGGGTGTTGGATGGCTACACCTTC.

This clonotype was counted at least ten times. The chain combines TRBV19 with TRBJ1-5, with D perhaps TRBD1 (6 bases). V was clipped by 1 base and J by 2 bases, with 12 bases between them. The CDR3 contains 16 residues. Germline lookup yields CDR1 LNHDA and CDR2 SQIVND (reference sequence). The CDR3 region is CASSIGSGAGNQPQHF. CDR3 bases: TGTGCCAGTAGTATAGGGTCAGGGGCGGGCAATCAGCCCCAGCATTTT.

The gene calls are TRBV12-3 or TRBV12-4 and TRBJ1-4; D perhaps matches TRBD1 (6 bases). Trimming cost V 4 bases and J 7 bases, with 19 bases left between them. The CDR3 contains 16 residues. The CDR3 is CASSWPRGWLGEKLFF. In DNA, the CDR3 is TGTGCCAGCAGTTGGCCAAGGGGGTGGTTGGGTGAAAAACTGTTTTTT.

As for this clonotype: One end of the junction is discordant with germline, which a read error may explain. V and J are TRBV10-3 and TRBJ1-1; 7 bases map to TRBD1. Per germline, CDR1 ENHRY and CDR2 SYGVKD. The CDR3 covers 13 residues. The CDR3: CAITGTANTEASF. Written as DNA, the CDR3 is TGTGCCATCACTGGGACAGCGAACACTGAAGCTTCCTTC.

J is TRBJ2-1 and V is TRBV29-1; 7 nucleotides line up with TRBD2. Germline V lookup: CDR1 SQVTM, CDR2 ANQGSEA. The CDR3 spans 11 residues. Trimming removed 7 bases from V and 6 bases from J; junction bases left unmatched: 3. CDR3 sequence (DNA): TGCAGCGCCGGGACTATCAATGAGCAGTTCTTC. This sequence encodes CSAGTINEQFF.

This clonotype was observed at least ten times. The rearrangement joins TRBV6-1 to TRBJ2-1; maybe TRBD1 (5 bases). This CDR3 spans 13 amino acids. CDR1 and CDR2 (germline): MNHNS, SASEGT. V lost 5 bases, J lost 1 base, and 6 bases lay in between. CDR3: CASSKGSYNEQFF. In DNA, the CDR3 is TGTGCCAGCAGTAAGGGGTCCTACAATGAGCAGTTCTTC.

At least ten counts were recorded for this clonotype. The chain combines TRBV3-1 with TRBJ2-7, with 9 bases fitting TRBD2. J was trimmed by 6 bases and V by 2 bases; bases with no gene match: 2. Per germline, CDR1 LGHDT and CDR2 YNNKEL (reference sequence). This CDR3 has 13 amino acids. DNA of the CDR3: TGTGCCAGCAGCCAACTAGCGGGATTCGAGCAGTACTTC. This encodes CASSQLAGFEQYF.

A note on this clonotype: At one end, the junction sequence differs from germline, possibly due to a read error. The chain couples TRBV7-9 to TRBJ1-1; D unresolved. Germline assignment: CDR1 SEHNR and CDR2 FQNEAQ (reference sequence). CDR3 size: 14 residues. CDR3 nucleotides: TGTGCCTGCAGCATCGACCAAGGCCACCAAGAAGCTTTCTTT. Its protein is CACSIDQGHQEAFF.